This TCR beta chain was observed in a study of blood T cells in healthy people across ages. A second PCR of 7 to 11 cycles used a sample-barcoded 5' primer and a J-beta primer mix. TCRdb independently ran MiXCR on the 5' RACE reads; one entry per CDR3 protein. Of about a million distinct CDR3 sequences listed, 51% are singletons. The CDR3 spans 12 residues. V lost 4 bases and J lost 16, with 16 bases in between. CDR1 MDHEN and CDR2 SYDVKM come from the germline V gene. The chain recombines TRBV28 with TRBJ1-4, with D possibly being TRBD1 (5 bases). Material: blood. This TCR derives from a woman in her sixties or seventies in good health. Here the CDR3 DNA reads TGTGCCAGCAGTTCCCCGGGGGGGAACCCGTTTTTT. Translation: CASSSPGGNPFF.